The source of this T cell receptor beta chain is a study of technical replicates of blood from four donors. TCRdb keeps only in-frame clones here, not all; method: immunoSEQ multiplex PCR. The table has fewer than 90,000 clones, 94% seen once; the top ten hold approximately 0.25%. Trimming left V 0 bases short and J 6 bases short, with 12 bases between. The CDR3 is 16 residues long. Germline V gives CDR1 SGHAT, CDR2 FQNNGV. The sample consisted of T cells isolated from PBMCs. The gene calls are TRBV11-2 and TRBJ1-6; D ambiguous. The sequence was obtained from a human donor in good health. CDR3 protein: CASSLEAALGNSPLHF. The CDR3 region has the DNA TGTGCCAGCAGCTTAGAGGCAGCCCTAGGTAATTCACCCCTCCACTTT.